The 5 T cell receptor beta chains given below trace back to one sample, sequenced in a study of blood T cell repertoires in COVID-19. Sequencing used immunoSEQ multiplex PCR; TCRdb keeps in-frame clones, though not all of them. The sample yields about 64,000 clones, around 84% seen once. Source material: peripheral blood. The receptors originated from an older woman with acute or convalescent COVID-19.

The rearrangement joins TRBV5-1 to TRBJ1-3; TRBD1 is a possible D gene (6 bases). Trimming pared 1 base from V and 3 bases from J, leaving 11 bases between. CDR1 is SGHRS, CDR2 YFSETQ, per germline. The CDR3 loop spans 15 amino acids. The CDR3 sequence is CASSLNRESGNTIYF. The CDR3 DNA is TGCGCCAGCAGCTTGAACAGGGAAAGTGGAAACACCATATATTTT. Drawing the rest from reference TRBV5-1 and TRBJ1-3, the complete variable domain is KAGVTQTPRYLIKTRGQQVTLSCSPISGHRSVSWYQQTPGQGLQFLFEYFSETQRNKGNFPGRFSGRQFSNSRSEMNVSTLELGDSALYLCASSLNRESGNTIYFGEGSWLTVV.

The chain employs TRBV6-1 and TRBJ2-7, with 8 bases aligning to TRBD1. V shed 4 bases, J shed 2 bases, and the junction held 10 bases outside the gene matches. In germline, CDR1 is MNHNS, CDR2 SASEGT. CDR3 length: 16 residues. In nucleotides, the CDR3 is TGTGCCAGCAGTGCAGCTCGGGACAGGAGTCCCTACGAGCAGTACTTC. Translating it yields CASSAARDRSPYEQYF.

The V call is TRBV5-6, the J call TRBJ1-5; D remains unclear. The CDR3 extends over 17 amino acids. Germline V gene data show CDR1 as SGHDT and CDR2 as YYEEEE. The V end lost 0 bases, the J end lost 1 base, and 14 bases lay between the germline ends. CDR3 sequence: CASSLGETRRSNQPQHF. The CDR3 coding sequence is TGTGCCAGCAGCTTGGGTGAAACGAGGAGGAGCAATCAGCCCCAGCATTTT.

V usage is TRBV19 and J usage is TRBJ1-1; the D gene is possibly TRBD1 (5 bases). In germline, CDR1 is LNHDA, CDR2 SQIVND (reference sequence). CDR3 length equals 13 residues. V was shortened by 10 bases and J by 4 bases, with 16 bases between the two germline ends. CDR3 nucleotides: TGTGCCACCTCGACAGACGTGTCCACTGAAGCTTTCTTT. Translating gives CATSTDVSTEAFF.

The chain joins TRBV6-5 to TRBJ1-2; 9 positions match TRBD1. CDR3 length: 14 residues. Germline CDR1 is MNHEY and CDR2 is SVGAGI. J lost 5 bases, V lost 7 bases, and 8 bases had no gene match. The CDR3 here is CASTKTTGGYGYTF. The CDR3 DNA reads as TGTGCCAGCACCAAAACGACAGGGGGTTATGGCTACACCTTC.